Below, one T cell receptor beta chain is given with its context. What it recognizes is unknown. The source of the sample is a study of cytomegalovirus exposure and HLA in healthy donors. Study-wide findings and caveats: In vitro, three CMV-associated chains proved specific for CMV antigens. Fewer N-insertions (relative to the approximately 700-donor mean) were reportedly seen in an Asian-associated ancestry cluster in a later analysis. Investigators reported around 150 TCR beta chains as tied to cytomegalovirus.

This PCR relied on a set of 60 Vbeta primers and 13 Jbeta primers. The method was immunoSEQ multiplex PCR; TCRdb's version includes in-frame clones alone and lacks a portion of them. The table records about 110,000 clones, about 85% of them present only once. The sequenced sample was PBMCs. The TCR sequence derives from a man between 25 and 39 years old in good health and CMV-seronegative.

This CDR3 is CASRLAGGREQYF. The CDR3 region has the DNA TGTGCCAGCAGATTAGCGGGAGGGCGAGAGCAGTACTTC. The gene calls are TRBV2 and TRBJ2-7; 11 bases are shared with TRBD2. From germline, CDR1 is SNHLY and CDR2 FYNNEI. The CDR3 runs to 13 residues. The V gene end was trimmed by 6 bases and the J gene end by 7 bases; junction bases not matched to a gene: 5.